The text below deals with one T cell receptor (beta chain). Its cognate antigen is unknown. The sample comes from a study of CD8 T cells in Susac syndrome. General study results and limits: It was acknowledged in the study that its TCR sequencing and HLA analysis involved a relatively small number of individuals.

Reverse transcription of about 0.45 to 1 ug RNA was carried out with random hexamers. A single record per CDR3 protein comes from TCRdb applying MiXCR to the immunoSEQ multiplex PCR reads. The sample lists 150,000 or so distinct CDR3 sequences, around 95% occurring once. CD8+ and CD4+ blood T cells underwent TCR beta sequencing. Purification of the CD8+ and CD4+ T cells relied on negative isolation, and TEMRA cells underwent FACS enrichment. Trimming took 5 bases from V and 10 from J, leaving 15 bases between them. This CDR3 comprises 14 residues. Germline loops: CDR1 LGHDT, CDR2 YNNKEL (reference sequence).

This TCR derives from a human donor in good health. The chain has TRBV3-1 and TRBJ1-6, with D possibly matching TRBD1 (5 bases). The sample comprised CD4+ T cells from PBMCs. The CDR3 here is CASSLTTEPSPLHF. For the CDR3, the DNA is TGTGCCAGCAGCTTGACGACAGAACCCTCACCCCTCCACTTT.